This record concerns one T cell receptor (beta chain) sequence. Its specificity is unknown. A single record per CDR3 protein comes from TCRdb applying MiXCR to the multiplex PCR reads. The table lists 290,000 or so distinct CDR3 sequences, over 25% of them singletons. This entry is derived from a study of breast tumors, draining lymph nodes, adjacent tissues. Study results and limitations: Data only fit, rather than demonstrated, lymph node origin of most tumor T cells. Findings are consistent with lymph node origin and intratumoral expansion of most tumor T cells.

The lymph nodes were axillary draining lymph nodes from breast cancer patients. Between the trimmed V and J ends, which lost 0 bases and 2 bases, there was a span of 3 bases. Germline V gene lookup returns CDR1 SGHRS and CDR2 YFSETQ. The CDR3 spans 13 residues. Source material: axillary lymph node tissue. This receptor was identified in a female donor with breast cancer. Some clones in this sample may be carry-over from other donors' samples. The V gene is TRBV5-1, the J gene TRBJ1-3, with D hard to call. The DNA for the CDR3 is TGCGCCAGCAGCTTGGGGACTGGAAACACCATATATTTT. Translating it yields CASSLGTGNTIYF.